This T cell receptor (beta chain) appears in the sequencing data of a study of blood T cell repertoires in COVID-19. Study details: The United States, Italy and Spain supplied acute and convalescent COVID-19 samples.

Using immunoSEQ multiplex PCR, the repertoire was profiled, and TCRdb retains in-frame clones only, with some absent. The table has hundreds of thousands of clones, about 83% seen once. Cohort allocation depended upon clinical history that participants reported. Recovered status in Cohort 3 required two negative PCRs, clearance, or symptom resolution. Looked up from germline, CDR1 is SGDLS and CDR2 is YYNGEE. The CDR3 consists of 13 residues. V lost 4 bases, J lost 5 bases, and 5 bases stayed unmatched. The table lists this clone with a few counts. Source material: PBMCs or T cells enriched from blood (not recorded which). The J gene is TRBJ2-5, the V gene TRBV9; 7 nucleotides match TRBD2. The clonotype originates from a woman aged 45-65 years who had recovered from COVID-19. This CDR3 reads CASSSGGWETQYF. In DNA form, the CDR3 reads TGTGCCAGCAGCTCGGGAGGTTGGGAGACCCAGTACTTC.